A single sample is the source of the 4 T cell receptor beta chains below, sequenced in a study of cytomegalovirus exposure and HLA in healthy donors. PCR employed 60 Vbeta and 13 Jbeta primers. The data were produced by immunoSEQ multiplex PCR, yet TCRdb's version contains in-frame clones alone and is incomplete. The sample has about 94,000 clones, roughly three quarters seen once. Input material: PBMCs. These receptors were collected from a woman aged 40-49 years in good health and CMV-seronegative.

The CDR3 protein is CASSPQGGSFNEQFF. The DNA for the CDR3 is TGTGCCAGCAGTCCCCAGGGTGGCAGTTTCAATGAGCAGTTCTTC. V and J are TRBV27 and TRBJ2-1; weak D call: TRBD1 (5 bases). The CDR3 extends over 15 amino acids. V dropped 5 bases and J dropped 6 bases, with 17 bases sitting between them. CDR1 and CDR2 (germline): MNHEY, SMNVEV (reference sequence).

This clone turned up a few times. V gene TRBV4-1 combines with J gene TRBJ1-1; 8 bases fit TRBD1. The germline CDR1 and CDR2 sequences are MGHRA and YSYEKL. This CDR3 region has 17 residues. Trimming took 3 bases from V and 4 from J; bases not matched to a gene: 13. For the CDR3, the DNA is TGCGCCAGCAGCCACGTCGCCCAACGACAGGGGCTCACTGAAGCTTTCTTT. It translates to CASSHVAQRQGLTEAFF.

The chain employs TRBV6-6 and TRBJ1-1; D is perhaps TRBD1 (5 bases). Per the germline V gene, CDR1 is MNHNY and CDR2 is SVGAGI (reference sequence). The CDR3 is 11 amino acids. The V and J ends lost 8 bases and 7 bases respectively, with 11 bases between them. This CDR3 is CASGDSFEAFF. CDR3 coding DNA: TGTGCCAGCGGCGACAGCTTTGAAGCTTTCTTT.

This clone was counted once. The V gene is TRBV30, the J gene TRBJ1-4; D not certain. V lost 4 bases and J 3 bases, leaving 12 bases between the germline ends. The CDR3 spans 14 residues. Germline CDR1 GTSNPN, CDR2 SVGIG (reference sequence). CDR3 sequence (DNA): TGTGCCTGGACCACCGGGATACCTAATGAAAAACTGTTTTTT. The encoded protein is CAWTTGIPNEKLFF.